Following are 17 T cell receptor beta chains from one sample sequenced in a study of molecular identifiers for immune sequencing clone quantification. TCRdb called the PCR reads again in MiXCR, with one record for every CDR3 protein. The table records thousands of distinct CDR3 sequences, around an eighth of them present only once. Sequencing was performed on naive CD8+ T cells from blood, with Jurkat cell RNA spiked in. Subset specified: FACS-sorted CD8+CD4-CCR7+CD45RA+ naive T cells. The receptors derive from a human donor in good health. Some libraries in this study had Jurkat cell RNA spiked in.

At least ten counts were recorded for this clonotype. This chain joins TRBV20-1 and TRBJ2-7; TRBD2 might be the D (6 bases). The CDR3 extends over 15 amino acids. Per the germline V gene, CDR1 is DFQATT and CDR2 is SNEGSKA (reference sequence). Deletions cut 3 bases from V and 0 bases from J, with 15 bases between. CDR3 in DNA: TGCAGTGCTAGGTCATCCGAGACTAGCTCCTACGAGCAGTACTTC. This sequence encodes CSARSSETSSYEQYF.

This clonotype was counted many times. V and J are TRBV6-2 or TRBV6-3 and TRBJ1-2; D gene uncertain. With 4 bases removed from V and 4 bases from J, the gap between germline ends came to 13 bases. Germline V gene sequence: CDR1 MNHEY, CDR2 SVGEGT. There are 14 residues in the CDR3. The CDR3 loop is CASSSFDGVYGYTF. For the CDR3, the DNA is TGTGCCAGCAGTTCCTTTGACGGAGTCTATGGCTACACCTTC.

This clonotype is medium-sized within its sample. The chain joins TRBV4-1 to TRBJ2-7; 8 bases fit TRBD1. The CDR3 is made up of 16 amino acids. After removal of 0 bases from V and 3 bases from J, the junction contained 7 bases not matched to a gene. The germline V gene encodes CDR1 MGHRA and CDR2 YSYEKL. CDR3 region: CASSQDGAGGHYEQYF. CDR3 nucleotide sequence: TGCGCCAGCAGCCAAGATGGGGCAGGGGGCCACTACGAGCAGTACTTC.

By share, this clonotype ranks as medium-sized. V usage is TRBV4-1 and J usage is TRBJ1-4; TRBD1 matches at 8 bases. This CDR3 is built from 18 residues. Germline assignment: CDR1 MGHRA and CDR2 YSYEKL. V was clipped by 7 bases and J by 0 bases; unmatched bases: 13. The CDR3 loop is CASTPDRARPSTNEKLFF. CDR3 in DNA: TGCGCCAGCACCCCGGACAGGGCCAGACCGTCAACTAATGAAAAACTGTTTTTT.

This clonotype has ten or more counts. This chain connects TRBV2 to TRBJ2-5; D is undetermined. Germline V gene data show CDR1 as SNHLY and CDR2 as FYNNEI. V was trimmed by 1 base and J by 2 bases, leaving 5 bases between them. This CDR3 contains 13 residues. The CDR3, as DNA: TGTGCCAGCAGTGAAGTAGTACAAGAGACCCAGTACTTC. This codes for CASSEVVQETQYF.

With respect to this clonotype: The CDR3 ends on some other residue instead of the conserved phenylalanine or tryptophan, so this is likely a read error. The rearrangement uses TRBV7-6 and TRBJ2-7; D is uncertain. CDR1 is SGHVS, CDR2 FNYEAQ, per germline. V shed 5 bases and J shed 4 bases, with 12 bases lying between them. This CDR3 is 13 amino acids long. The CDR3: CASSEGKDYEQYS. The CDR3 DNA follows: TGTGCCAGCAGCGAAGGGAAAGATTACGAGCAGTACTCC.

This clonotype ranks as medium-sized (0.01 to 0.1%). The chain links TRBV4-3 to TRBJ1-5, with D perhaps TRBD1 (6 bases). Germline assignment: CDR1 LGHNA and CDR2 YSLEER. This CDR3 contains 15 residues. The V end was cut by 1 base, the J end by 7 bases, with 14 bases between. The CDR3 loop is CASSQGAGAEQPQHF. The CDR3 coding sequence is TGCGCCAGCAGCCAAGGGGCAGGGGCTGAGCAGCCCCAGCATTTT.

On this clonotype itself: A read error may explain this, as a much larger clone is one base away. The chain links TRBV7-9 to TRBJ2-1; D perhaps matches TRBD2 (6 bases). The CDR3 runs 16 residues. Germline assignment: CDR1 SEHNR and CDR2 FQNEAQ (reference sequence). This CDR3 reads CASSLVADTSYNVQFF. In DNA, the CDR3 is TGTGCCAGCAGCTTGGTAGCGGATACCTCCTACAATGTGCAGTTCTTC.

This clonotype is categorized as medium-sized. The gene calls are TRBV7-9 and TRBJ2-5; the match to TRBD2 covers 12 bases. The CDR3 spans 19 residues. V shed 5 bases, J shed 6 bases, and the junction held 19 bases outside the gene matches. Germline V gives CDR1 SEHNR, CDR2 FQNEAQ (reference sequence). CDR3 coding DNA: TGTGCCAGCAGCGCCCGACTAGCGGGAGATGCCCAACTCCTGCAGACCCAGTACTTC. Protein: CASSARLAGDAQLLQTQYF.

By sample share, this clonotype is medium-sized (0.01 to 0.1%). The J gene is TRBJ2-3, the V gene TRBV5-4; 7 positions agree with TRBD1. V dropped 4 bases and J dropped 0; count of bases not matched to a gene: 5. The CDR3 is 15 residues long. Per germline, CDR1 SGHNT and CDR2 YYREEE (reference sequence). This CDR3 is CASSAGTESTDTQYF. CDR3 nucleotides: TGTGCCAGCAGCGCCGGGACAGAGAGCACAGATACGCAGTATTTT.

In its sample, this clonotype was seen many times. The rearrangement links TRBV12-3 or TRBV12-4 to TRBJ2-3, with TRBD2 matching 7 bases. The CDR3 has 15 residues. The V gene end was trimmed by 6 bases and the J gene end by 1 base; junction bases not matched to a gene: 7. Here the CDR3 reads CASRQAGFGTDTQYF. In nucleotides, the CDR3 is TGTGCCAGCAGGCAAGCGGGATTTGGCACAGATACGCAGTATTTT.

This clonotype was detected many times. The chain links TRBV6-2 or TRBV6-3 to TRBJ2-7; D uncertain. Looked up from germline, CDR1 is MNHEY and CDR2 is SVGEGT. The CDR3 is made up of 13 amino acids. Trimming stripped 6 bases from V and 3 bases from J, with 12 bases between. CDR3 amino acids: CASSEQENYEQYF. Here the CDR3 DNA reads TGTGCCAGCAGCGAGCAGGAGAACTACGAGCAGTACTTC.

Details on this clonotype: This could be a read error, since a much larger clone is one nucleotide away. The CDR3 DNA sequence: TGTGCCAGTAGAATGGCTCTAGCGGGTAATGAGCAGTTCTTC. It yields the protein CASRMALAGNEQFF. This chain connects TRBV19 to TRBJ2-1; 8 nucleotides align to TRBD2. The CDR3 length is 14 residues. The J segment lost 7 bases and the V segment lost 6 bases, leaving 8 bases of the junction unmatched. In germline, CDR1 is LNHDA, CDR2 SQIVND (reference sequence).

This clonotype is judged medium-sized. V and J are TRBV2 and TRBJ2-1, with TRBD2 as a possible D gene (6 bases). Germline V CDR1 and CDR2: SNHLY, FYNNEI. V was shortened by 7 bases and J by 5 bases, with 12 bases between the two germline ends. The CDR3 is 13 amino acids. This CDR3 is CASIGTEDNEQFF. CDR3 nucleotides: TGTGCCAGCATCGGGACTGAAGACAATGAGCAGTTCTTC.

Relative to its sample, this clonotype is medium-sized (0.01 to 0.1%). V and J are TRBV25-1 and TRBJ2-5; D not resolved. The germline V gene encodes CDR1 MGHDK and CDR2 SYGVNS. V lost 4 bases and J lost 1, with 10 bases in between. The CDR3 spans 14 residues. This CDR3 reads CASSVGRTQETQYF. In DNA form, the CDR3 reads TGTGCCAGCAGTGTAGGCAGGACCCAAGAGACCCAGTACTTC.

As concerns this clonotype: At one boundary the junction diverges from the germline segment, which might be a read error. This rearrangement joins TRBV20-1 to TRBJ1-1; 7 nucleotides align to TRBD1. The CDR3 length is 14 residues. Looked up from germline, CDR1 is DFQATT and CDR2 is SNEGSKA (reference sequence). CDR3 sequence reads: CGAGPPWHRGQAFF. DNA for the CDR3: TGCGGTGCTGGACCCCCATGGCACAGGGGACAAGCTTTCTTT.

At least ten counts were recorded for this clonotype. The chain is built from TRBV18 and TRBJ1-1, with a tentative D call TRBD1 (6 bases). CDR3 length equals 13 residues. CDR1 is KGHSH, CDR2 LQKENI, per germline. V was pared by 5 bases and J by 3 bases, with 10 bases between. In DNA form, the CDR3 reads TGTGCCAGCTCAGTGGGGGGCCACACTGAAGCTTTCTTT. This codes for CASSVGGHTEAFF.